The 4 T cell receptor beta chains in this list originate from one sample, sequenced in a study of human T cells and chemical hapten exposure. MiXCR, run by TCRdb on the RACE reads, gives a single entry per CDR3 protein. The top ten clones hold less than 2.5% of a sample with more than 90,000 distinct CDR3 sequences, 8% to 11% of them seen once. Described time point: patch test 1, 2 weeks after DPC sensitization. Documented treatment: therapeutic diphenylcyclopropenone sensitization with weekly scalp DPC. The sequencing used whole blood, collected in connection with sensitization to the hapten diphenylcyclopropenone (DPC). These receptors all come from a man aged 35-49 years with alopecia areata. Some clones in this sample may be carry-over from other donors' samples.

This clonotype has ten or more counts. The chain combines TRBV27 with TRBJ2-6, with TRBD2 as a possible D gene (6 bases). This CDR3 contains 16 residues. Germline CDR1 is MNHEY and CDR2 is SMNVEV (reference sequence). V was trimmed by 10 bases and J by 4 bases, leaving 20 bases between them. The DNA for the CDR3 is TGTGCCACCCGCGCACTAGCCGCCGGGGGGGCCAACGTCCTGACTTTC. The encoded protein is CATRALAAGGANVLTF. Combining the CDR3 with reference TRBV27 and TRBJ2-6 gives the whole variable domain EAQVTQNPRYLITVTGKKLTVTCSQNMNHEYMSWYRQDPGLGLRQIYYSMNVEVTDKGDVPEGYKVSRKEKRNFPLILESPSPNQTSLYFCATRALAAGGANVLTFGAGSRLTVL.

The genes are TRBV20-1 and TRBJ2-7; D is undetermined. The CDR3 runs to 15 residues. Germline V gives CDR1 DFQATT, CDR2 SNEGSKA (reference sequence). V was clipped by 3 bases and J by 1 base, with 16 bases between them. Written as DNA, the CDR3 is TGCAGTGCTAGCCCCCCCCGACCACCTTCCTACGAGCAGTACTTC. It translates to CSASPPRPPSYEQYF.

This clonotype has ten or more counts. The chain employs TRBV29-1 and TRBJ2-7, with TRBD2 matching over 14 bases. The CDR3 has 13 residues. Losses at the gene ends were 7 bases for V and 5 bases for J; bases not matched to a gene: 4. The germline V gene has CDR1 SQVTM and CDR2 ANQGSEA. In nucleotides, the CDR3 is TGCAGCGCAGGACTAGCGGGAGGCAACGAGCAGTACTTC. Encoded protein: CSAGLAGGNEQYF.

J is TRBJ2-2 and V is TRBV28; D unresolved. The CDR3 runs 13 residues. Trimming pared 6 bases from V and 5 bases from J, leaving 10 bases between. Germline loops: CDR1 MDHEN, CDR2 SYDVKM. The CDR3 reads CASSQRKTGELFF. For the CDR3, the DNA is TGTGCCAGCAGCCAAAGGAAAACCGGGGAGCTGTTTTTT.